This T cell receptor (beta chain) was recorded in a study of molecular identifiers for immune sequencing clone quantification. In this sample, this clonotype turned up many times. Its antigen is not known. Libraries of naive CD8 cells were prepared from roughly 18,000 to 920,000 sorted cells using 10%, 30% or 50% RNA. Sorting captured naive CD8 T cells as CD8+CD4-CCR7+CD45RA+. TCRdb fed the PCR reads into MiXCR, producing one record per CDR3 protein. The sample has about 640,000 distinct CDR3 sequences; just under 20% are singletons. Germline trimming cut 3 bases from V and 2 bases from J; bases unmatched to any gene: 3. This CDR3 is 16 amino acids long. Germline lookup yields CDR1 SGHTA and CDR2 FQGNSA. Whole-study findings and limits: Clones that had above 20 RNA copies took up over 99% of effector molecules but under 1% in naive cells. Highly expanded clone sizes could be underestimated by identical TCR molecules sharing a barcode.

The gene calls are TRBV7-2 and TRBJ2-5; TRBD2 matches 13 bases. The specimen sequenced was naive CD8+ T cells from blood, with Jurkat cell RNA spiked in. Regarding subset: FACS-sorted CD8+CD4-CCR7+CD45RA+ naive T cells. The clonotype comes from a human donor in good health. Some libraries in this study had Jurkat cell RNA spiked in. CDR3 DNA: TGTGCCAGCAGCTTGTGGACTAGCGGGGGACAAGAGACCCAGTACTTC. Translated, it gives CASSLWTSGGQETQYF.